This TCR beta chain was observed in a study of cytomegalovirus exposure and HLA in healthy donors. Findings and caveats of the study: In vitro, three CMV-associated chains proved specific for CMV antigens.

Per germline, CDR1 MNHEY and CDR2 SMNVEV (reference sequence). The CDR3 is 13 residues long. Deletions cut 6 bases from V and 4 bases from J, with 12 bases between. Turning to this clone: Antigen unknown.

TCRdb keeps only in-frame clones here, not all; method: immunoSEQ multiplex PCR. The sample lists about 330,000 clones, approximately 86% occurring once. The receptor was derived from a woman aged 25-40 years in good health and CMV-seropositive. The chain uses TRBV27 and TRBJ1-2; maybe TRBD1 (5 bases). Input material: PBMCs. The CDR3 DNA reads as TGTGCCAGCAGACCGGGACTGAGCTATGGCTACACCTTC. It translates to CASRPGLSYGYTF.